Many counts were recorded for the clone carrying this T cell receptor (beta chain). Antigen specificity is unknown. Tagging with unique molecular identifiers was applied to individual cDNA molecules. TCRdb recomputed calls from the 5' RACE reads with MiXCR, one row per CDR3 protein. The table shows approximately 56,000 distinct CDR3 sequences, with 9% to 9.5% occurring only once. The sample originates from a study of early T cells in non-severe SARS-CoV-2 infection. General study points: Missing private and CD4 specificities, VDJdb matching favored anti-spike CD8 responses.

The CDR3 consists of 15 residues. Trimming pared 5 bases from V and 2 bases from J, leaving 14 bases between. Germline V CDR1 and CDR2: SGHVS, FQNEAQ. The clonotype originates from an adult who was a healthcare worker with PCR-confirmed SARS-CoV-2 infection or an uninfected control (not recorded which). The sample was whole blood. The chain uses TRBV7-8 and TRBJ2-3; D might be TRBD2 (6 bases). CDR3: CASSLSGSTTDTQYF. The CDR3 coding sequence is TGTGCCAGCAGCCTTAGCGGTTCTACCACAGATACGCAGTATTTT.